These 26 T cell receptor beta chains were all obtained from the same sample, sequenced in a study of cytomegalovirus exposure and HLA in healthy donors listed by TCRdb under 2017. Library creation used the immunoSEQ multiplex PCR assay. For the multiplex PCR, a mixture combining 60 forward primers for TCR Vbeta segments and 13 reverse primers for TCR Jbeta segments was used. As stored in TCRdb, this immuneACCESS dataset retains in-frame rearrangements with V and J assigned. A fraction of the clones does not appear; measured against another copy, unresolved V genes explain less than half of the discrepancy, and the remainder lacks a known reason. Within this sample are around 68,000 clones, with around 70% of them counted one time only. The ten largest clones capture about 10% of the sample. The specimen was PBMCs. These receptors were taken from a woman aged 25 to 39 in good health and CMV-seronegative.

This chain's CDR3 is CASSPGANQPQHF. CDR3 nucleotide sequence: TGCGCCAGCAGCCCAGGGGCGAATCAGCCCCAGCATTTT. The V gene is TRBV5-1, the J gene TRBJ1-5; D might be TRBD1 (6 bases). From germline, CDR1 is SGHRS and CDR2 YFSETQ. The CDR3 runs 13 residues. The germline V and J ends were trimmed by 4 bases and 4 bases, with 9 bases remaining between them.

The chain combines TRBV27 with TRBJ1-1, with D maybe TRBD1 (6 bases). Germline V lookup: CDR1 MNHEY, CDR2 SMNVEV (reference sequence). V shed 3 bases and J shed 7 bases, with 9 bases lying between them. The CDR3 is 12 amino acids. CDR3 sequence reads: CASSFWGREAFF. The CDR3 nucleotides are TGTGCCAGCAGTTTTTGGGGGCGTGAAGCTTTCTTT.

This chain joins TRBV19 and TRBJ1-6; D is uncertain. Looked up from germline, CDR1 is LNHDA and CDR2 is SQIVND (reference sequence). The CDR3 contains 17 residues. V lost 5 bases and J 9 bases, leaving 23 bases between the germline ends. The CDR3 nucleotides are TGTGCCAGTAGTCCCACGACGAGGGCCAGTTCAGCTTCACCCCTCCACTTT. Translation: CASSPTTRASSASPLHF.

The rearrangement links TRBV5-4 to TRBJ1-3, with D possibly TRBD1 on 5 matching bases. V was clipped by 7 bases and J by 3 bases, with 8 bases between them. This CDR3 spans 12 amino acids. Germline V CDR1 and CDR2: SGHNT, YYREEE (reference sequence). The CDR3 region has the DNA TGTGCCAGCTCGGGGGATGGAAACACCATATATTTT. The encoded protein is CASSGDGNTIYF.

The CDR3 loop is CASSSQGTKAFF. The DNA of the CDR3 is TGTGCCAGCAGTTCCCAGGGGACTAAGGCTTTCTTT. This chain uses TRBV27 with TRBJ1-1; D possibly corresponds to TRBD1 (6 bases). Germline V gene data show CDR1 as MNHEY and CDR2 as SMNVEV (reference sequence). Trimming shortened V by 4 bases and J by 11 bases, and 14 bases separated the two germline ends. The CDR3 has 12 amino acids.

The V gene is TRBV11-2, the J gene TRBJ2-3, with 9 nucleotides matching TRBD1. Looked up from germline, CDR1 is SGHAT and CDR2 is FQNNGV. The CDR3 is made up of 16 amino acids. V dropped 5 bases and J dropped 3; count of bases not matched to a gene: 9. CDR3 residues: CASSLTGGRRTDTQYF. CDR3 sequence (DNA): TGTGCCAGCAGCCTCACAGGGGGCCGGAGGACAGATACGCAGTATTTT.

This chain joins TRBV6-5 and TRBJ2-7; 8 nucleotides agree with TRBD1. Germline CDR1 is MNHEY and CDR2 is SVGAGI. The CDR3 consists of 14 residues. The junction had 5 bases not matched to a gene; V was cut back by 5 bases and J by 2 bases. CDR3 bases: TGTGCCAGCAGTCTTAGGGACAGGCCCTACGAGCAGTACTTC. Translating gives CASSLRDRPYEQYF.

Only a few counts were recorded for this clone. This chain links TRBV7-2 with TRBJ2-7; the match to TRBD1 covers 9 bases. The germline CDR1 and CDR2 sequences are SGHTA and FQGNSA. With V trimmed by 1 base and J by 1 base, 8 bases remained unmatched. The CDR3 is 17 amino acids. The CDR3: CASSLVGRQGGSYEQYF. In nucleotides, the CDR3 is TGTGCCAGCAGCTTAGTCGGGCGACAGGGGGGTTCCTACGAGCAGTACTTC.

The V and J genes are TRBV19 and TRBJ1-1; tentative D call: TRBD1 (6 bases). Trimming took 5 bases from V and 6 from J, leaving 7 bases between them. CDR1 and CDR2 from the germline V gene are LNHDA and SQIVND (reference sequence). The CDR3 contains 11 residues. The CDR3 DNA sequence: TGTGCCAGTAGTGACAGGTCTGAAGCTTTCTTT. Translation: CASSDRSEAFF.

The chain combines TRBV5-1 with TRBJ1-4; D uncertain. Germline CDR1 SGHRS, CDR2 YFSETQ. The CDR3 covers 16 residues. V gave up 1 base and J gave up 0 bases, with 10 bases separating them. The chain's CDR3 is CASSLTAGATNEKLFF. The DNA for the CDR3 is TGCGCCAGCAGCTTGACCGCAGGTGCAACTAATGAAAAACTGTTTTTT.

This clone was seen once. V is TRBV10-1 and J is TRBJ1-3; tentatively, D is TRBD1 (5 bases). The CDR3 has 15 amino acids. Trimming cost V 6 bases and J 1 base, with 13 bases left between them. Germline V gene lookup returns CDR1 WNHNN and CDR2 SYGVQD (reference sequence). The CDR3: CASRGGPSSGNTIYF. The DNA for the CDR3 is TGCGCCAGCAGGGGGGGACCTTCTTCTGGAAACACCATATATTTT.

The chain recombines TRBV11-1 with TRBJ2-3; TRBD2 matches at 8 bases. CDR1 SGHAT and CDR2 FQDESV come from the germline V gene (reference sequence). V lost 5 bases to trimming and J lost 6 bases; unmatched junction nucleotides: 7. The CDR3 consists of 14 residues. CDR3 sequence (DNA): TGTGCCAGCAGCCCCCGGACTAGCTCGGATACGCAGTATTTT. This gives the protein CASSPRTSSDTQYF.

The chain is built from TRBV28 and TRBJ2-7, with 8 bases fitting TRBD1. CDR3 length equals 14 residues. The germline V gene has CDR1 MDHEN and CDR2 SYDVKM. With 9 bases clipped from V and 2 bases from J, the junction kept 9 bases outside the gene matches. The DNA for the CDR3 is TGTGCCAGTGGCGACAGGGGCGTTACCTACGAGCAGTACTTC. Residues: CASGDRGVTYEQYF.

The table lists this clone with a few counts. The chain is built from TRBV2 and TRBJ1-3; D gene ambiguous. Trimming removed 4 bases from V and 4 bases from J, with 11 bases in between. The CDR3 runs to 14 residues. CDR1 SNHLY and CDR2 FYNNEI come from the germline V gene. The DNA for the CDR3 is TGTGCCAGCAGTGTCGGGGTTAGCGGAAACACCATATATTTT. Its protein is CASSVGVSGNTIYF.

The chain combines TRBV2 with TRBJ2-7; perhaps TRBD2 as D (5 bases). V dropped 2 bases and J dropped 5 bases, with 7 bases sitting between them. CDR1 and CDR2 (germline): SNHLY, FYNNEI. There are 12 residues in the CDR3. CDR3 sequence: CASSESGNEQYF. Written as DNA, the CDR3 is TGTGCCAGCAGTGAAAGCGGTAACGAGCAGTACTTC. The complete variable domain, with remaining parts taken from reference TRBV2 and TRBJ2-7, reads EPEVTQTPSHQVTQMGQEVILRCVPISNHLYFYWYRQILGQKVEFLVSFYNNEISEKSEIFDDQFSVERPDGSNFTLKIRSTKLEDSAMYFCASSESGNEQYFGPGTRLTVT.

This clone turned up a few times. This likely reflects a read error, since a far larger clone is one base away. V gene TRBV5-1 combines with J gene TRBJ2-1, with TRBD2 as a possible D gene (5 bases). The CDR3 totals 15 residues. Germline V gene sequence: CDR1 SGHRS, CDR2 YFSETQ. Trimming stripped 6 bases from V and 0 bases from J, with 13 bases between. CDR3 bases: TGCGCCAGCACCCAGCGGTGGAGCTCCTACAATGAGCAGTTCTTC. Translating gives CASTQRWSSYNEQFF.

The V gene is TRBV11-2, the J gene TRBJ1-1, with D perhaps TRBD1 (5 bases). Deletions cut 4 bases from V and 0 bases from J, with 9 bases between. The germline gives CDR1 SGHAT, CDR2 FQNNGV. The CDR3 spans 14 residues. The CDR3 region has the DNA TGTGCCAGCAGCTCCCAGACAGTGAACACTGAAGCTTTCTTT. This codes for CASSSQTVNTEAFF.

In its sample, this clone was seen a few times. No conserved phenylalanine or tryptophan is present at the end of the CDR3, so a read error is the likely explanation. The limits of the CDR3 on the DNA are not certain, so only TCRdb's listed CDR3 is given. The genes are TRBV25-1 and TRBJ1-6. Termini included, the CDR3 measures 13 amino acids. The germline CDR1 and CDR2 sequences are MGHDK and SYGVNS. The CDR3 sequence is CASSPGGNSPLQV.

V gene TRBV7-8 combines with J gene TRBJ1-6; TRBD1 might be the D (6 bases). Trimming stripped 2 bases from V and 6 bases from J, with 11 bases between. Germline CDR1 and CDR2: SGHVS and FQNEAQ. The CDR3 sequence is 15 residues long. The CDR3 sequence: CASSLRTGTNSPLHF. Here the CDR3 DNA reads TGTGCCAGCAGCTTACGAACAGGGACTAATTCACCCCTCCACTTT. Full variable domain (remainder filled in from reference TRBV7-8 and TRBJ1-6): GAGVSQSPRYKVAKRGQDVALRCDPISGHVSLFWYQQALGQGPEFLTYFQNEAQLDKSGLPSDRFFAERPEGSVSTLKIQRTQQEDSAVYLCASSLRTGTNSPLHFGNGTRLTVT.

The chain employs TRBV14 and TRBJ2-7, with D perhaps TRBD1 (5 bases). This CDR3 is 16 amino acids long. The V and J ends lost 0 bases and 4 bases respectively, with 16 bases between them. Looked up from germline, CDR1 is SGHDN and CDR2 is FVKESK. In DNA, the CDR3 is TGTGCCAGCAGCCAAGATAGTACAGGATTCTTTTACGAGCAGTACTTC. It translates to CASSQDSTGFFYEQYF. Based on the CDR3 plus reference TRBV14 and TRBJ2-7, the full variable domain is EAGVTQFPSHSVIEKGQTVTLRCDPISGHDNLYWYRRVMGKEIKFLLHFVKESKQDESGMPNNRFLAERTGGTYSTLKVQPAELEDSGVYFCASSQDSTGFFYEQYFGPGTRLTVT.

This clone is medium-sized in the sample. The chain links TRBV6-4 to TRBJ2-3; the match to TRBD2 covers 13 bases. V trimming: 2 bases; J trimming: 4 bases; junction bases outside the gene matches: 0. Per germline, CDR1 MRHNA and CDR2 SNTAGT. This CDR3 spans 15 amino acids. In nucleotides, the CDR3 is TGTGCCAGCAGTGACACTAGCGGGGGGGCAGATACGCAGTATTTT. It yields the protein CASSDTSGGADTQYF.

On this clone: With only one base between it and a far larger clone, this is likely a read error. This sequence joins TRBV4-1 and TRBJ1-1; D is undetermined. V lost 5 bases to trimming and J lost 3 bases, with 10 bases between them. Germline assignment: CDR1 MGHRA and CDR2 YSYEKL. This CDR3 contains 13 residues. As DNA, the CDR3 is TGCGCCAGCAGCACTCGGGGATACACTGAAGCTTTCTTT. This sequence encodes CASSTRGYTEAFF.

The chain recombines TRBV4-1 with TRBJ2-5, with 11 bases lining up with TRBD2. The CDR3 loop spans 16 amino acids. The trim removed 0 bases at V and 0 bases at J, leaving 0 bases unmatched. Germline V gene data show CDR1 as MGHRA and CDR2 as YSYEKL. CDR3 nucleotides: TGCGCCAGCAGCCAAGAGGGACTAGCGGACCAAGAGACCCAGTACTTC. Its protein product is CASSQEGLADQETQYF.

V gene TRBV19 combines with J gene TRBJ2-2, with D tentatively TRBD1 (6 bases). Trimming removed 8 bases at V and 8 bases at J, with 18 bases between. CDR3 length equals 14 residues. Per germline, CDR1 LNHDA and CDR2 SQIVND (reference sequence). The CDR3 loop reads CASGGSSLEGELFF. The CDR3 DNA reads TGTGCCAGTGGGGGCAGTTCCCTTGAAGGGGAGCTGTTTTTT. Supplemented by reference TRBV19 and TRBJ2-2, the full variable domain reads DGGITQSPKYLFRKEGQNVTLSCEQNLNHDAMYWYRQDPGQGLRLIYYSQIVNDFQKGDIAEGYSVSREKKESFPLTVTSAQKNPTAFYLCASGGSSLEGELFFGEGSRLTVL.

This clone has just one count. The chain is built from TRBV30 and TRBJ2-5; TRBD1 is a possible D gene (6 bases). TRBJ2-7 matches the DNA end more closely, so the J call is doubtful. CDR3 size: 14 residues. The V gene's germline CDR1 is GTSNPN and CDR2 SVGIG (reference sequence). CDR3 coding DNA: TGTGCCTGGAGTGTTGGGGGCACTGGTTACGAGCAGTACTTC. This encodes CAWSVGGTGYEQYF.

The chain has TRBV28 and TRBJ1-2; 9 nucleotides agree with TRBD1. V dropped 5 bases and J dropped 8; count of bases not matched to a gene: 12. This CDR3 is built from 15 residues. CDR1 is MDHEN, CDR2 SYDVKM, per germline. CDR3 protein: CASSPGEQGAGGYTF. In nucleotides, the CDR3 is TGTGCCAGCAGTCCAGGCGAACAGGGGGCGGGGGGCTACACCTTC.